One T cell receptor beta chain is described in this entry. This specimen belongs to a study of blood T cell repertoires in COVID-19. Germline loops: CDR1 SEHNR, CDR2 FQNEAQ (reference sequence). J lost 5 bases, V lost 6 bases, and 7 bases had no gene match. The CDR3 loop spans 15 amino acids. The table came from immunoSEQ multiplex PCR; TCRdb's copy has only in-frame clones and leaves some out. Here the sample spans some 180,000 clones, roughly 76% being singletons. The chain carries TRBV7-9 and TRBJ1-5, with 10 bases that match TRBD1. The sequence was collected from a woman in her fifties or sixties with active or convalescent COVID-19. Input material: peripheral blood. The CDR3 region has the DNA TGTGCCAGCAGACCGGGACAGGGGTCCCATCAGCCCCAGCATTTT. It yields the protein CASRPGQGSHQPQHF.